One sample yielded the 27 T cell receptor beta chains listed below, sequenced in a study of blood T cell repertoires in COVID-19. Method: immunoSEQ multiplex PCR; TCRdb's copy keeps in-frame clones and lacks some. Among over 150,000 clones listed, just over 85% were seen once. Sequenced input: peripheral blood. Source of these receptors: a man aged 50-59 years with active or convalescent COVID-19.

The chain couples TRBV18 to TRBJ1-1; maybe TRBD1 (6 bases). Between the trimmed V and J ends, which lost 3 bases and 1 base, there was a span of 18 bases. Germline CDR1 KGHSH, CDR2 LQKENI. The CDR3 has 17 amino acids. CDR3 protein: CASSPTGAGPRNTEAFF. CDR3 DNA sequence: TGTGCCAGCTCACCGACAGGCGCGGGCCCAAGGAACACTGAAGCTTTCTTT.

The chain links TRBV7-2 to TRBJ2-5; tentative D call: TRBD1 (6 bases). The CDR3 sequence is 15 residues long. In germline, CDR1 is SGHTA, CDR2 FQGNSA. V was cut by 5 bases and J by 2 bases, with 15 bases left in between. The CDR3 region has the DNA TGTGCCAGCAGCCGGGGTAGGGGACAACAAGAGACCCAGTACTTC. This sequence encodes CASSRGRGQQETQYF.

The chain carries TRBV9 and TRBJ2-3; D not certain. Germline assignment: CDR1 SGDLS and CDR2 YYNGEE. There are 15 residues in the CDR3. Trimming removed 4 bases from V and 10 bases from J, with 22 bases in between. The DNA of the CDR3 is TGTGCCAGCAGCATCCGACTCGATCCCTCAGTACCGCAGTATTTT. It yields the protein CASSIRLDPSVPQYF.

The count of this clone is one. J is TRBJ2-5 and V is TRBV6-5, with 12 nucleotides matching TRBD2. This CDR3 is built from 15 residues. Germline assignment: CDR1 MNHEY and CDR2 SVGAGI. Trimming removed 6 bases from V and 4 bases from J; junction bases left unmatched: 6. DNA for the CDR3: TGTGCCAGCAGCACGACTAGCGGGAGTCGAGAGACCCAGTACTTC. Translation gives CASSTTSGSRETQYF.

The CDR3 sequence is CASSLERGDTEAFF. As DNA, the CDR3 is TGCGCCAGCAGCTTGGAACGGGGAGACACTGAAGCTTTCTTT. The chain joins TRBV5-1 to TRBJ1-1, with D uncertain. The germline V gene has CDR1 SGHRS and CDR2 YFSETQ. The V end was cut by 0 bases, the J end by 3 bases, with 9 bases between. The CDR3 has 14 amino acids.

The rearrangement uses TRBV28 and TRBJ1-2; tentatively, D is TRBD1 (6 bases). The V end lost 7 bases, the J end lost 6 bases, and 12 bases lay between the germline ends. Germline lookup yields CDR1 MDHEN and CDR2 SYDVKM. The CDR3 has 12 residues. CDR3 in amino acids: CASKINRDGYTF. The CDR3 bases are TGTGCCAGCAAAATCAACAGGGATGGCTACACCTTC.

The genes are TRBV6-2 or TRBV6-3 and TRBJ2-1; 16 positions agree with TRBD2. CDR1 and CDR2 from the germline V gene are MNHEY and SVGEGT. After removal of 6 bases from V and 16 bases from J, the junction contained 12 bases not matched to a gene. The CDR3 runs 15 residues. CDR3 sequence reads: CASSPGTSGGGLRFF. The CDR3, as DNA: TGTGCCAGCAGCCCCGGGACTAGCGGGGGGGGTTTGCGATTCTTC.

V gene TRBV7-9 combines with J gene TRBJ2-2; the D gene is possibly TRBD1 (6 bases). V was cut by 4 bases and J by 7 bases, with 16 bases left in between. CDR3 length: 15 residues. In germline, CDR1 is SEHNR, CDR2 FQNEAQ (reference sequence). In nucleotides, the CDR3 is TGTGCCAGCAGCTCCTCGTGGGGGCGAGGCGGGGAGCTGTTTTTT. This sequence encodes CASSSSWGRGGELFF.

The J gene is TRBJ2-5, the V gene TRBV6-5; D may be TRBD1 (6 bases). The CDR3 consists of 13 residues. Looked up from germline, CDR1 is MNHEY and CDR2 is SVGAGI. V gave up 6 bases and J gave up 5 bases, with 13 bases separating them. In nucleotides, the CDR3 is TGTGCCAGCAGAATTGGACAGAAGGAGACCCAGTACTTC. It encodes CASRIGQKETQYF.

J is TRBJ1-1 and V is TRBV11-3; D gene ambiguous. Germline values: CDR1 SGHNT, CDR2 YENEEA. The CDR3 length is 11 residues. Trimming took 3 bases from V and 11 from J, leaving 10 bases between them. CDR3 sequence (DNA): TGTGCCAGCAGCTTGGGAAAGCGGGCTTTCTTT. Its protein is CASSLGKRAFF.

The chain has TRBV4-1 and TRBJ2-7, with 9 bases aligning to TRBD2. From germline, CDR1 is MGHRA and CDR2 YSYEKL. Germline trimming cut 3 bases from V and 3 bases from J; bases unmatched to any gene: 15. CDR3 length: 18 residues. As DNA, the CDR3 is TGCGCCAGCAGCCACACCCCTGCGGGAGGGGACAAACGCTACGAGCAGTACTTC. It encodes CASSHTPAGGDKRYEQYF.

This clone was seen more than once but under ten times. The sample has other DNA sequences that encode this CDR3 too. The chain joins TRBV19 to TRBJ2-5; TRBD1 agrees at 9 bases. CDR3 length: 15 amino acids. J lost 5 bases, V lost 3 bases, and 7 bases had no gene match. Germline assignment: CDR1 LNHDA and CDR2 SQIVND (reference sequence). The CDR3 DNA sequence: TGTGCCAGTAGTATCAACAGGGGGCGCACGGAGACCCAGTACTTC. Amino acid sequence: CASSINRGRTETQYF.

The V gene is TRBV28, the J gene TRBJ2-3; 9 bases match TRBD1. This CDR3 is 15 amino acids long. After removal of 7 bases from V and 4 bases from J, the junction contained 9 bases not matched to a gene. CDR1 and CDR2 (germline): MDHEN, SYDVKM. This CDR3 reads CASNPFGQGSDTQYF. CDR3 sequence (DNA): TGTGCCAGCAACCCTTTCGGACAGGGGTCAGATACGCAGTATTTT. Full variable domain (outside the CDR3, taken from reference TRBV28 and TRBJ2-3): DVKVTQSSRYLVKRTGEKVFLECVQDMDHENMFWYRQDPGLGLRLIYFSYDVKMKEKGDIPEGYSVSREKKERFSLILESASTNQTSMYLCASNPFGQGSDTQYFGPGTRLTVL.

The rearrangement joins TRBV7-9 to TRBJ2-1; 8 positions match TRBD2. The CDR3 consists of 16 residues. Trimming at V came to 4 bases and at J to 2 bases, leaving 7 bases not matched to a gene. From germline, CDR1 is SEHNR and CDR2 FQNEAQ (reference sequence). DNA for the CDR3: TGTGCCAGCAGCTCGATAGCGGGAATCGCCTACAATGAGCAGTTCTTC. Its translation is CASSSIAGIAYNEQFF.

J is TRBJ2-1 and V is TRBV6-5; D may be TRBD2 (6 bases). Germline V gene lookup returns CDR1 MNHEY and CDR2 SVGAGI. V dropped 5 bases and J dropped 0 bases, with 11 bases sitting between them. CDR3 length: 15 residues. The CDR3 loop reads CASSQAGSSYNEQFF. As DNA, the CDR3 is TGTGCCAGCAGTCAGGCGGGAAGCTCCTACAATGAGCAGTTCTTC.

V gene TRBV28 combines with J gene TRBJ1-1, with D perhaps TRBD1 (5 bases). CDR3 size: 15 residues. Deletions cut 1 base from V and 5 bases from J, with 14 bases between. Germline CDR1 and CDR2: MDHEN and SYDVKM. CDR3: CASSLYRGGGTEAFF. The CDR3 region has the DNA TGTGCCAGCAGTTTATATCGGGGGGGAGGTACTGAAGCTTTCTTT.

The V and J genes are TRBV21-1 and TRBJ2-7; the table assigns TRBD2, which was not confirmed against the DNA. TRBV21-1 is a documented pseudogene. This CDR3 has 16 amino acids. CDR3 in DNA: TGTGCCAGCAGCAAATCAGCTAGCGGGAGGGCCAACGAGCAGTACTTC. Protein sequence: CASSKSASGRANEQYF.

The chain carries TRBV6-2 or TRBV6-3 and TRBJ2-3; 10 bases agree with TRBD2. The V segment lost 5 bases and the J segment 1 base; nucleotides outside the gene matches: 0. The CDR3 runs to 14 residues. Germline loops: CDR1 MNHEY, CDR2 SVGEGT. CDR3: CASSGLAGTDTQYF. As DNA, the CDR3 is TGTGCCAGCAGTGGACTAGCGGGCACAGATACGCAGTATTTT.

This chain uses TRBV29-1 with TRBJ2-1, with TRBD2 identical over 11 bases. The V gene end was trimmed by 3 bases and the J gene end by 7 bases; junction bases not matched to a gene: 8. This CDR3 is 15 amino acids long. Germline assignment: CDR1 SQVTM and CDR2 ANQGSEA. This CDR3 is CSVDDIAGGGNEQFF. The CDR3 bases are TGCAGCGTTGATGATATAGCGGGAGGGGGTAATGAGCAGTTCTTC.

The chain carries TRBV11-2 and TRBJ2-7; maybe TRBD1 (6 bases). The CDR3 is made up of 14 amino acids. Trimming removed 4 bases at V and 6 bases at J, with 16 bases between. Germline V gene data show CDR1 as SGHAT and CDR2 as FQNNGV. Written as DNA, the CDR3 is TGTGCCAGCAGCTCGCTGGGGGCGTTGTCCGAGCAGTACTTC. Translating it yields CASSSLGALSEQYF.

The rearrangement links TRBV15 to TRBJ1-2; 10 nucleotides line up with TRBD1. The CDR3 is 16 amino acids. Germline V gene data show CDR1 as LNHNV and CDR2 as YYDKDF (reference sequence). V lost 1 base and J lost 0; bases outside the gene matches: 2. The CDR3 spells CATSRGGQGANYGYTF. The CDR3 DNA is TGTGCCACCAGCAGAGGAGGACAGGGGGCTAACTATGGCTACACCTTC. Filled out from reference TRBV15 and TRBJ1-2, the complete variable domain reads DAMVIQNPRYQVTQFGKPVTLSCSQTLNHNVMYWYQQKSSQAPKLLFHYYDKDFNNEADTPDNFQSRRPNTSFCFLDIRSPGLGDTAMYLCATSRGGQGANYGYTFGSGTRLTVV.

The CDR3 region is CASSFGLGFTGELFF. In DNA, the CDR3 is TGTGCCAGCAGTTTTGGACTAGGGTTCACCGGGGAGCTGTTTTTT. This chain joins TRBV27 and TRBJ2-2; 7 bases line up with TRBD2. The CDR3 consists of 15 residues. Trimming removed 3 bases from V and 4 bases from J; junction bases left unmatched: 5. The germline V gene encodes CDR1 MNHEY and CDR2 SMNVEV (reference sequence).

The chain uses TRBV12-2 and TRBJ1-5. TRBV12-2 is reported as a pseudogene. CDR3 size: 18 residues. CDR3 loop: CASRYGSEGPMGNQPQHF. CDR3 sequence (DNA): TGTGCAAGTCGCTATGGGAGTGAGGGTCCCATGGGCAATCAGCCCCAGCATTTT.

The V call is TRBV6-2 or TRBV6-3, the J call TRBJ1-2; the D gene is possibly TRBD1 (5 bases). V lost 3 bases and J 2 bases, leaving 10 bases between the germline ends. Germline values: CDR1 MNHEY, CDR2 SVGEGT. This CDR3 is 14 amino acids long. This chain's CDR3 is CASSYTGPNYGYTF. The CDR3, as DNA: TGTGCCAGCAGTTATACAGGCCCAAACTATGGCTACACCTTC.

J is TRBJ1-3 and V is TRBV6-5; D is perhaps TRBD1 (5 bases). V was cut by 2 bases and J by 4 bases, with 9 bases left in between. The CDR3 has 14 amino acids. Germline CDR1 is MNHEY and CDR2 is SVGAGI. This CDR3 is CASSYGQGGNTIYF. CDR3 in DNA: TGTGCCAGCAGTTACGGGCAGGGAGGAAACACCATATATTTT.

The chain employs TRBV14 and TRBJ1-2, with D perhaps matching TRBD1 (6 bases). The V gene lost 3 bases and the J gene lost 5 bases, with 13 bases spanning the gap. The CDR3 spans 14 residues. Germline values: CDR1 SGHDN, CDR2 FVKESK. The CDR3 nucleotides read TGTGCCAGCAGCCAGATACAGGGACCATATGGCTACACCTTC. Its translation is CASSQIQGPYGYTF.

This clone was observed a few times. This chain's CDR3 is CATKPNGDSYGYTF. The CDR3 DNA sequence: TGTGCCACCAAACCCAACGGGGATTCCTATGGCTACACCTTC. The genes are TRBV10-3 and TRBJ1-2; D is unclear. Trimming stripped 10 bases from V and 4 bases from J, with 19 bases between. The CDR3 runs 14 residues. Germline CDR1 reads ENHRY; CDR2 reads SYGVKD.